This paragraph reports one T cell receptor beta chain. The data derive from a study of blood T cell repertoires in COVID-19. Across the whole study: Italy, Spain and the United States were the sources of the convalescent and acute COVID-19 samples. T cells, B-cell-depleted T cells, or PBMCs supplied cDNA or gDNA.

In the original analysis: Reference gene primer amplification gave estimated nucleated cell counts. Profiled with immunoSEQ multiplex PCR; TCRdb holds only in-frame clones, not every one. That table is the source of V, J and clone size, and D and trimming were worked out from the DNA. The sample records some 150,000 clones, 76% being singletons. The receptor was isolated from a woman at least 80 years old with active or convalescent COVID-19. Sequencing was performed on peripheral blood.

For the CDR3, the DNA is TGTGCCAGCTACACAGGACAGGAGTACACCGGGGAGCTGTTTTTT. Translating it yields CASYTGQEYTGELFF. The chain uses TRBV6-6 and TRBJ2-2; 7 bases fit TRBD1. The CDR3 has 15 residues. The V gene end was trimmed by 8 bases and the J gene end by 3 bases; junction bases not matched to a gene: 9. CDR1 and CDR2 from the germline V gene are MNHNY and SVGAGI (reference sequence).